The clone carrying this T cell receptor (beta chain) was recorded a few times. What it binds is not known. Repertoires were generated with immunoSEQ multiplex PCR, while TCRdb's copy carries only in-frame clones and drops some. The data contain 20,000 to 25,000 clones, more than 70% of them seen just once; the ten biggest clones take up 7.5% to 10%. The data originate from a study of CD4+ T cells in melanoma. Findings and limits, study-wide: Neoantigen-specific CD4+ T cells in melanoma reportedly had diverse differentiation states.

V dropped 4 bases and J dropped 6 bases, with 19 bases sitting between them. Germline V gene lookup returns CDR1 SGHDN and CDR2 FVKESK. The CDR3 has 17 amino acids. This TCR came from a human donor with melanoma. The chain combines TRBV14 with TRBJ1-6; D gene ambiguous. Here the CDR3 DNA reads TGTGCCAGCAGCCCCCTGCGGACGCAGTCGATTAATTCACCCCTCCACTTT. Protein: CASSPLRTQSINSPLHF.